This TCR beta chain appears in the sequencing data of a study of cytomegalovirus exposure and HLA in healthy donors. Study-wide results and limits: Confirmation in vitro established that three CMV-associated chains were specific for CMV antigens. Indistinguishability led to the exclusion of some V segments, TRBV6-2 and TRBV6-3 included.

It was with 60 Vbeta and 13 Jbeta primers that the PCR ran. Measured with immunoSEQ multiplex PCR; TCRdb has only the in-frame clones, and not every one. This table holds roughly 110,000 clones, around 67% found once. Germline V gives CDR1 GTSNPN, CDR2 SVGIG (reference sequence). Trimming removed 3 bases from V and 12 bases from J, with 21 bases in between. This CDR3 has 15 residues. Worth noting for this clone: Its antigen is as yet unknown.

Specimen: PBMCs. The TCR sequence derives from a woman aged 40 to 50 in good health and CMV-seropositive. The chain recombines TRBV30 with TRBJ1-6; D call uncertain. CDR3 nucleotides: TGTGCCTGGAGCCGCGGGAGCGGGCCGAGGCTACCCCTCCACTTT. This codes for CAWSRGSGPRLPLHF.